The entry that follows covers one TCR beta chain sequence. The sample comes from a study of control samples from healthy donors and cancer patients. Sequencing was performed with immunoSEQ multiplex PCR; in TCRdb, only in-frame clones are kept and a portion is missing. Of 90,000 to 110,000 clones in the sample, approximately 83% are singletons; the top ten hold about 12%. The CDR3 is made up of 13 amino acids. The ends were cut back, 8 bases at V and 9 bases at J, with 17 bases in the middle. The germline V gene has CDR1 SNHLY and CDR2 FYNNEI. Specimen: blood. This chain connects TRBV2 to TRBJ2-1; no firm D call. This TCR was recovered from a woman between 45 and 60 years old in good health. CDR3 region: CASGYQIEGEQFF. DNA for the CDR3: TGTGCCAGCGGTTATCAGATCGAAGGTGAGCAGTTCTTC.